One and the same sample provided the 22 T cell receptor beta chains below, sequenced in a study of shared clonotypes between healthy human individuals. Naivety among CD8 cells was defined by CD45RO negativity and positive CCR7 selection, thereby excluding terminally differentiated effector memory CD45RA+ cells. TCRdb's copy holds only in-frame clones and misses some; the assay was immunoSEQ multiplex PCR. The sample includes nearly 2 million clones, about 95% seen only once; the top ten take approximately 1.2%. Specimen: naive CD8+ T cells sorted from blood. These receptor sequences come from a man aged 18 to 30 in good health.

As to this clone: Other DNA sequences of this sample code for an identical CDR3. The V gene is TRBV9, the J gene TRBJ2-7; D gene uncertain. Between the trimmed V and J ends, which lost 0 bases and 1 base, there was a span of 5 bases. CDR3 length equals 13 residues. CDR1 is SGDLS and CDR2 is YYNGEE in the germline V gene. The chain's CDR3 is CASSVAPSYEQYF. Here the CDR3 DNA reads TGTGCCAGCAGCGTAGCTCCGTCCTACGAGCAGTACTTC.

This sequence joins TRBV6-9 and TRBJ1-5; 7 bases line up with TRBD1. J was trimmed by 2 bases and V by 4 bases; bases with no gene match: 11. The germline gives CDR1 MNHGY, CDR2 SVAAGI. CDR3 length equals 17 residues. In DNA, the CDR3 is TGTGCCAGCAGTTCTCATCAGGGGGGATACGGCAATCAGCCCCAGCATTTT. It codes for CASSSHQGGYGNQPQHF.

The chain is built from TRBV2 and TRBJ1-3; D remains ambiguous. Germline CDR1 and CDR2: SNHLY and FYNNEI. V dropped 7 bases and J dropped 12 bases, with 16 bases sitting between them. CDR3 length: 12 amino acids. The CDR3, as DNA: TGTGCCAGCACCCTTGATGGGTTGGACATATATTTT. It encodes CASTLDGLDIYF. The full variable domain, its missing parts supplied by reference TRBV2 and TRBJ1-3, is EPEVTQTPSHQVTQMGQEVILRCVPISNHLYFYWYRQILGQKVEFLVSFYNNEISEKSEIFDDQFSVERPDGSNFTLKIRSTKLEDSAMYFCASTLDGLDIYFGEGSWLTVV.

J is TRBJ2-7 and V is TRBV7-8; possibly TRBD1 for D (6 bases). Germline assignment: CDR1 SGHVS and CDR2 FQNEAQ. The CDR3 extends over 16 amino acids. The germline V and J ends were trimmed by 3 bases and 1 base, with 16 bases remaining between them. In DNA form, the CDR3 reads TGTGCCAGCAGCTTTGGGACACCCGTAATTTCCTACGAGCAGTACTTC. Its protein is CASSFGTPVISYEQYF.

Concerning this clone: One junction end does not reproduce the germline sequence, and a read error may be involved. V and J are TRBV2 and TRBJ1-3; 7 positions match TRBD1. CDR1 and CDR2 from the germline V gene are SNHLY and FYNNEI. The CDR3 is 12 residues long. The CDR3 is CASSDSEGARRF. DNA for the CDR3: TGTGCCAGCAGCGACAGTGAGGGGGCCAGGCGGTTT. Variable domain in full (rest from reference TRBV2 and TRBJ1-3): EPEVTQTPSHQVTQMGQEVILRCVPISNHLYFYWYRQILGQKVEFLVSFYNNEISEKSEIFDDQFSVERPDGSNFTLKIRSTKLEDSAMYFCASSDSEGARRFGEGSWLTVV.

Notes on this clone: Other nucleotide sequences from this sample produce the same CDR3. CDR3 region: CASSPGPRQPQHF. The CDR3 DNA reads TGTGCCAGCAGCCCAGGTCCAAGGCAGCCCCAGCATTTT. The rearrangement joins TRBV6-5 to TRBJ1-5; D remains unclear. The V gene lost 6 bases and the J gene lost 7 bases, with 13 bases spanning the gap. Germline V gene sequence: CDR1 MNHEY, CDR2 SVGAGI. The CDR3 spans 13 residues.

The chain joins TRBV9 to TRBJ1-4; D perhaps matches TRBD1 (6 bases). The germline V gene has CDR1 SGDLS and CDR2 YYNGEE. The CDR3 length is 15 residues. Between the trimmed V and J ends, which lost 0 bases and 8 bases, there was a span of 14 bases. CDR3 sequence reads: CASSVEAGASEKLFF. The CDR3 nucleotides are TGTGCCAGCAGCGTAGAGGCGGGGGCCTCGGAAAAACTGTTTTTT.

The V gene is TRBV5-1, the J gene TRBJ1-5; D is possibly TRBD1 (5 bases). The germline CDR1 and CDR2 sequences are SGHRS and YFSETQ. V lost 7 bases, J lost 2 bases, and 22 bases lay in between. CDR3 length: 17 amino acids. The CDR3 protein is CASRTGDPHGGNQPQHF. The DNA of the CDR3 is TGCGCCAGCCGAACCGGGGACCCTCACGGGGGCAATCAGCCCCAGCATTTT.

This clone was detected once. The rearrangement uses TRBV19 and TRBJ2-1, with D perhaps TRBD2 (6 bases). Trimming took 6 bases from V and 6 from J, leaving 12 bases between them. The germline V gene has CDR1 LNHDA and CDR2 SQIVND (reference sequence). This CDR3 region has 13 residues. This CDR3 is CASSLLASNEQFF. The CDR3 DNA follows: TGTGCCAGTAGCCTTCTAGCGTCCAATGAGCAGTTCTTC.

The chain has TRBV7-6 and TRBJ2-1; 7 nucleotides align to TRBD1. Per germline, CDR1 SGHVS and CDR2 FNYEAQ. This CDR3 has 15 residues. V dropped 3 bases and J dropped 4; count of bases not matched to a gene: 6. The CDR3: CASSFGGQTYNEQFF. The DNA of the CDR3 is TGTGCCAGCAGCTTTGGGGGACAGACATACAATGAGCAGTTCTTC.

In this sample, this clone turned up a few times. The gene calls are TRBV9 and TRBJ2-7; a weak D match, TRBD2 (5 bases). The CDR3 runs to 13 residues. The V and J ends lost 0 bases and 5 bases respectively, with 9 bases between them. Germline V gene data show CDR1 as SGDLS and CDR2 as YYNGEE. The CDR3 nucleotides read TGTGCCAGCAGCGTAGGGACTCGAGACGAGCAGTACTTC. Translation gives CASSVGTRDEQYF.

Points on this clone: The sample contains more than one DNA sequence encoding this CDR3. DNA for the CDR3: TGCGCCAGCAGCGTCGGGACAGGGAGCTACGAGCAGTACTTC. Translated, it gives CASSVGTGSYEQYF. The chain is built from TRBV4-1 and TRBJ2-7; TRBD1 agrees at 9 bases. Trimming removed 5 bases from V and 3 bases from J; junction bases left unmatched: 5. Germline lookup yields CDR1 MGHRA and CDR2 YSYEKL. CDR3 length: 14 amino acids.

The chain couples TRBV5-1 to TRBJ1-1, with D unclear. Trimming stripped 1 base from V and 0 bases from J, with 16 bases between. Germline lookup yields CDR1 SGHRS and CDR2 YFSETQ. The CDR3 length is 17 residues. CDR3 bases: TGCGCCAGCAGCTTGTATGGTGGTCTAGCCATGAACACTGAAGCTTTCTTT. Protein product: CASSLYGGLAMNTEAFF.

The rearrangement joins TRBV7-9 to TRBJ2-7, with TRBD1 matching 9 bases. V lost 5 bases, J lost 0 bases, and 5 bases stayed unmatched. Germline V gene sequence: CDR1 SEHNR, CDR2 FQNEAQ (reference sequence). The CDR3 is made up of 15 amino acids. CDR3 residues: CASSRRDRDSYEQYF. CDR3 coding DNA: TGTGCCAGCAGCCGGAGGGACAGGGACTCCTACGAGCAGTACTTC.

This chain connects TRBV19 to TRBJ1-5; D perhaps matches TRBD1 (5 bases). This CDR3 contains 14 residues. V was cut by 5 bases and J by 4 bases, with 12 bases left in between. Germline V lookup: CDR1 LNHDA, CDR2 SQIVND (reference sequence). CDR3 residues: CASSLTGGNQPQHF. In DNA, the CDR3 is TGTGCCAGTAGTCTGACCGGGGGGAATCAGCCCCAGCATTTT.

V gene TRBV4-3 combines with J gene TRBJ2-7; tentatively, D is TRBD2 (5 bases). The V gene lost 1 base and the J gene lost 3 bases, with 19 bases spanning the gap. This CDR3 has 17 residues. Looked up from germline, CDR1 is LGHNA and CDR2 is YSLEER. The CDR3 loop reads CASSQGLLAEGNYEQYF. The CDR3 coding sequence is TGCGCCAGCAGCCAAGGGCTATTAGCTGAGGGTAACTACGAGCAGTACTTC.

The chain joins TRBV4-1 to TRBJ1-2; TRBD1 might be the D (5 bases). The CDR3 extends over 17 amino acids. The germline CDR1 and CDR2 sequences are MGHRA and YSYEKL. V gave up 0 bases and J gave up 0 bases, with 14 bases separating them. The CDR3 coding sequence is TGCGCCAGCAGCCAAGATCCAGGGAGAACTTCTAACTATGGCTACACCTTC. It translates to CASSQDPGRTSNYGYTF.

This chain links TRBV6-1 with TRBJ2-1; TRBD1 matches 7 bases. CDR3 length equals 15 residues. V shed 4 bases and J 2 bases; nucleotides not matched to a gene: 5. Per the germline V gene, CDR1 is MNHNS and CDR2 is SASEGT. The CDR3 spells CASSADRVPYNEQFF. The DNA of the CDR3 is TGTGCCAGCAGTGCCGACAGGGTACCCTACAATGAGCAGTTCTTC.

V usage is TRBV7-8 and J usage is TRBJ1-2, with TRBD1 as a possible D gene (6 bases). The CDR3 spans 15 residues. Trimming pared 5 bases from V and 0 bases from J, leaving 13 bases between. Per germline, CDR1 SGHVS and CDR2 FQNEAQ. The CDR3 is CASSLGAGANYGYTF. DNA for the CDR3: TGTGCCAGCAGCCTCGGTGCAGGGGCTAACTATGGCTACACCTTC. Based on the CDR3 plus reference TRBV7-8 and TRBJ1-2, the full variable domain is GAGVSQSPRYKVAKRGQDVALRCDPISGHVSLFWYQQALGQGPEFLTYFQNEAQLDKSGLPSDRFFAERPEGSVSTLKIQRTQQEDSAVYLCASSLGAGANYGYTFGSGTRLTVV.

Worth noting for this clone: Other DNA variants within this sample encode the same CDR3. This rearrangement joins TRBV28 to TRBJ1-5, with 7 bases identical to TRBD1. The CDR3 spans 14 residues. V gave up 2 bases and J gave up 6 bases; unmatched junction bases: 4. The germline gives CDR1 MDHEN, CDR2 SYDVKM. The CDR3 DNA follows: TGTGCCAGCAGTTTAGGGCAGGGGGTTCAGCCCCAGCATTTT. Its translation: CASSLGQGVQPQHF.

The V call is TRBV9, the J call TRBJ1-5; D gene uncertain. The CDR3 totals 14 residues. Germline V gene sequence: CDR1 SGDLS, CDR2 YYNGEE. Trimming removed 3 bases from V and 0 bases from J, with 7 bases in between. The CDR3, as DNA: TGTGCCAGCAGCGCGGGAGATAGCAATCAGCCCCAGCATTTT. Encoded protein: CASSAGDSNQPQHF.

CDR3 residues: CAISESGKAGGYGYTF. In nucleotides, the CDR3 is TGTGCCATCAGTGAGTCGGGGAAAGCTGGAGGCTATGGCTACACCTTC. The chain recombines TRBV10-3 with TRBJ1-2; D gene ambiguous. The CDR3 runs 16 residues. Germline CDR1 reads ENHRY; CDR2 reads SYGVKD. Trimming cost V 0 bases and J 4 bases, with 15 bases left between them.